This entry concerns a single T cell receptor (beta chain). This CDR3 comprises 16 residues. V lost 0 bases to trimming and J lost 7 bases; unmatched junction nucleotides: 4. CDR1 WSHSY and CDR2 SAAADI come from the germline V gene. The data originate from a study of blood T cell repertoires in COVID-19. Overall study: The United States, Italy and Spain provided the acute and convalescent COVID-19 samples. Nucleic acid was either cDNA or gDNA, and it came from T cells, B-cell-depleted T cells, or PBMCs.

TCRdb keeps only in-frame clones here, not all; method: immunoSEQ multiplex PCR. The sample has 400,000 to 450,000 clones; 88% are singletons. Followed longitudinally, the Seattle patients had been enrolled during active infection. Sequencing used peripheral blood. V usage is TRBV10-2 and J usage is TRBJ1-6; 9 positions match TRBD1. The TCR sequence derives from a woman in her fifties or sixties with COVID-19, enrolled during active disease. The CDR3 sequence is CASSESPGTGNSPLHF. CDR3 sequence (DNA): TGCGCCAGCAGTGAGTCCCCCGGGACAGGGAATTCACCCCTCCACTTT.